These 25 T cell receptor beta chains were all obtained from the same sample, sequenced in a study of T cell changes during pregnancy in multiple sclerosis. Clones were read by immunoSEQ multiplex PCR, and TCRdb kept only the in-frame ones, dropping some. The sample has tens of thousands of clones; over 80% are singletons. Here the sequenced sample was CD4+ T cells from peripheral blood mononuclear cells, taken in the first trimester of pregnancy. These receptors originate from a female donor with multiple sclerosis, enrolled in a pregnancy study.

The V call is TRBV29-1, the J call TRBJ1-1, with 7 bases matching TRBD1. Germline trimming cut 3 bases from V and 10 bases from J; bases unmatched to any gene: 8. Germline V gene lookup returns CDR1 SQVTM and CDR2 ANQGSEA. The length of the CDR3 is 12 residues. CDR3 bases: TGCAGCGTTGATCAGGGACAGTGGGGAGCTTTCTTT. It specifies CSVDQGQWGAFF.

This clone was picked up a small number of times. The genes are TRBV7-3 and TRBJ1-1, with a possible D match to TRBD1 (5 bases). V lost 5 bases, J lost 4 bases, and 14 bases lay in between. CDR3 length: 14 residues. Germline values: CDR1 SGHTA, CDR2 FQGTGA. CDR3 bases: TGTGCCAGCAGCCTTGACCCAGGGCTCACTGAAGCTTTCTTT. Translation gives CASSLDPGLTEAFF.

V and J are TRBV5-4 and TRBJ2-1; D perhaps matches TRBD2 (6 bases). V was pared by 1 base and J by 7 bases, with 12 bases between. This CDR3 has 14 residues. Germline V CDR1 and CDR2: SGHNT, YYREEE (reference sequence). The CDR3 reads CASSLYFGRNEQFF. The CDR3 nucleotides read TGTGCCAGCAGCTTGTATTTTGGGAGGAATGAGCAGTTCTTC.

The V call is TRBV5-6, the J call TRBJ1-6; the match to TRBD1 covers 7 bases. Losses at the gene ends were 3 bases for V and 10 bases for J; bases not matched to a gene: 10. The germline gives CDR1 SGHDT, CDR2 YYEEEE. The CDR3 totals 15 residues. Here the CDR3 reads CASSWGDRAGSPLHF. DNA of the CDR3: TGTGCCAGCAGCTGGGGAGACAGGGCGGGCTCACCCCTCCACTTT.

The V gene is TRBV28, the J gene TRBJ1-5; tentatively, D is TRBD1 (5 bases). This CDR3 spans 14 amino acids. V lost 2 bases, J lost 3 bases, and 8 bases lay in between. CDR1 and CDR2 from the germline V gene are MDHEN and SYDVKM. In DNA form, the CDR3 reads TGTGCCAGCAGTTTACAGGGTCCCAATCAGCCCCAGCATTTT. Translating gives CASSLQGPNQPQHF.

CDR3: CASALKGDSNQPQHF. For the CDR3, the DNA is TGTGCCAGCGCATTAAAGGGGGATAGCAATCAGCCCCAGCATTTT. The J gene is TRBJ1-5, the V gene TRBV6-6; tentative D call: TRBD1 (6 bases). The CDR3 sequence is 15 residues long. V was clipped by 8 bases and J by 0 bases, with 14 bases between them. Germline V CDR1 and CDR2: MNHNY, SVGAGI (reference sequence).

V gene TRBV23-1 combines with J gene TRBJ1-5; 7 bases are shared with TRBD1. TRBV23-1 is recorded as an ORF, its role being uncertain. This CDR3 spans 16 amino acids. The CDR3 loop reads CAGKVGRQGGNQPQHF. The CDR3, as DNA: TGCGCAGGCAAGGTGGGCAGACAGGGAGGCAATCAGCCCCAGCATTTT.

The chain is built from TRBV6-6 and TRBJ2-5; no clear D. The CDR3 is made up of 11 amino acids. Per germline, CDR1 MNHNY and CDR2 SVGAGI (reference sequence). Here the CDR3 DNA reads TGTGCATCGGCGGTGACGGAGACCCAGTACTTC. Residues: CASAVTETQYF.

The DNA of the CDR3 is TGTGCCAGCAGCTTAGTGGGTAGCATCAACACCGGGGAGCTGTTTTTT. This translates into CASSLVGSINTGELFF. V is TRBV7-2 and J is TRBJ2-2; D ambiguous. Germline loops: CDR1 SGHTA, CDR2 FQGNSA. V lost 1 base and J lost 2, with 11 bases in between. The CDR3 contains 16 residues.

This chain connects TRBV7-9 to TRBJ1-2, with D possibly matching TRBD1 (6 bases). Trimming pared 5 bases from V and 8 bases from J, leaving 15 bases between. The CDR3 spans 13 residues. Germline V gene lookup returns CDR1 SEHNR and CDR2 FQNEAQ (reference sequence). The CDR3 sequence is CASSRDIPGGYTF. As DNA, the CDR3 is TGTGCCAGCAGCCGGGACATACCAGGGGGCTACACCTTC.

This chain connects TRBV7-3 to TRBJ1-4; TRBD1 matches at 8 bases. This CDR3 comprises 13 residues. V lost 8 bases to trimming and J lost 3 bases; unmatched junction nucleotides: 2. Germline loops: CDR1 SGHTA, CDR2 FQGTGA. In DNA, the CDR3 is TGTGCCAGCGCGACAGGGGCTAATGAAAAACTGTTTTTT. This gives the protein CASATGANEKLFF.

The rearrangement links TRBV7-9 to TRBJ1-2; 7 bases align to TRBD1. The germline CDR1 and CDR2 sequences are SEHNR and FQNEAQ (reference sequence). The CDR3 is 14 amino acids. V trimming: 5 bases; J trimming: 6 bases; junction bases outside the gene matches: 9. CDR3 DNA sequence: TGTGCCAGCAGCCTTTCGACAGGGATTGATGGCTACACCTTC. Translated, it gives CASSLSTGIDGYTF. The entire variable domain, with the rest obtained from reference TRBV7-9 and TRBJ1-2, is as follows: DTGVSQNPRHKITKRGQNVTFRCDPISEHNRLYWYRQTLGQGPEFLTYFQNEAQLEKSRLLSDRFSAERPKGSFSTLEIQRTEQGDSAMYLCASSLSTGIDGYTFGSGTRLTVV.

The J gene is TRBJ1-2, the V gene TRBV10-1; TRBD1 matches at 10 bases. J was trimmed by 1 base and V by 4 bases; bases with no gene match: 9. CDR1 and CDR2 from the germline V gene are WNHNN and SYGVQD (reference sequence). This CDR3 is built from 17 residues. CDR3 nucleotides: TGCGCCAGCAGTGGGTTCACCCGGGACAGGGGTAACTATGGCTACACCTTC. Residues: CASSGFTRDRGNYGYTF.

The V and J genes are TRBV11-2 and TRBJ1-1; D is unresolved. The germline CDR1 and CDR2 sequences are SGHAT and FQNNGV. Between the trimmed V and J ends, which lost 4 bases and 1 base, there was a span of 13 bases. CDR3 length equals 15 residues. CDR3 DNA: TGTGCCAGCAGCTGGCCGGGAGCAAGGAACACTGAAGCTTTCTTT. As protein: CASSWPGARNTEAFF. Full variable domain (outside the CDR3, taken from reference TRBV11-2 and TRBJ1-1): EAGVAQSPRYKIIEKRQSVAFWCNPISGHATLYWYQQILGQGPKLLIQFQNNGVVDDSQLPKDRFSAERLKGVDSTLKIQPAKLEDSAVYLCASSWPGARNTEAFFGQGTRLTVV.

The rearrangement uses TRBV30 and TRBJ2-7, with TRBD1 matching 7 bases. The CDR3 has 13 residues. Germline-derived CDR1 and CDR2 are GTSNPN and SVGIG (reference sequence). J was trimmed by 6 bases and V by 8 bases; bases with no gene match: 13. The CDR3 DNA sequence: TGTGCCCGCGCGACAGGGTCCCCTGGCGAGCAGTACTTC. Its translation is CARATGSPGEQYF.

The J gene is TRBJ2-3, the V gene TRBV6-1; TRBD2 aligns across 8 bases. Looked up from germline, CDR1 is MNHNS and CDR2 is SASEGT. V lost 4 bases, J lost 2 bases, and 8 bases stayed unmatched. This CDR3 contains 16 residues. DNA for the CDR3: TGTGCCAGCAGTGCTACCCGGGGGGGGTACACAGATACGCAGTATTTT. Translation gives CASSATRGGYTDTQYF.

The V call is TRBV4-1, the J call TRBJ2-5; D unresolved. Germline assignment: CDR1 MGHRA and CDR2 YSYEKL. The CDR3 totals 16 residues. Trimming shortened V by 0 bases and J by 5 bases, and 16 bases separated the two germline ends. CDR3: CASSQDPVVLRETQYF. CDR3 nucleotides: TGCGCCAGCAGCCAAGATCCGGTGGTGCTCCGGGAGACCCAGTACTTC.

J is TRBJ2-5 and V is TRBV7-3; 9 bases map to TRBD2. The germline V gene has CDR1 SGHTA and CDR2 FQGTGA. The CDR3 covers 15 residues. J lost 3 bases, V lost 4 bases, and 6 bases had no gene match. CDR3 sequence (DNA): TGTGCCAGCAGCTCCTTAGCGGGGGCCAAAGAGACCCAGTACTTC. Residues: CASSSLAGAKETQYF.

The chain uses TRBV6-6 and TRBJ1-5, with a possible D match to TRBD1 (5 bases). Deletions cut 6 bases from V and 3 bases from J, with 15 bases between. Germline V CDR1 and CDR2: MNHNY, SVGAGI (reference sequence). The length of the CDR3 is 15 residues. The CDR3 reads CASRTLAGDNQPQHF. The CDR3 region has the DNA TGTGCCAGCAGGACCCTAGCGGGGGACAATCAGCCCCAGCATTTT.

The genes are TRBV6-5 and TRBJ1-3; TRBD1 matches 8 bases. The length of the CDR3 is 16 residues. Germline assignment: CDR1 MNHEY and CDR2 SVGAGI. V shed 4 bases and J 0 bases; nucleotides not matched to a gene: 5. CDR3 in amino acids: CASSSATGGSGNTIYF. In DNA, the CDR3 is TGTGCCAGCAGTTCCGCTACAGGGGGCTCTGGAAACACCATATATTTT.

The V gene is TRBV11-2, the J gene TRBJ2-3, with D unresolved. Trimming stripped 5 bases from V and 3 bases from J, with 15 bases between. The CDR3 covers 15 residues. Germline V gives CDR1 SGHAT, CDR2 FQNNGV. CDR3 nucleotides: TGTGCCAGCAGCCCTCCTGGCCGATTGACAGATACGCAGTATTTT. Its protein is CASSPPGRLTDTQYF.

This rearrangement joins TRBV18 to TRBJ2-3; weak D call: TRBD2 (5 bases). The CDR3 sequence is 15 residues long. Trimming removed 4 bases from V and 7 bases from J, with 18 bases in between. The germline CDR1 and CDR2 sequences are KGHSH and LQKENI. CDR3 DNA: TGTGCCAGCTCACTTAGACTCTCCTCTAGCCATACGCAGTATTTT. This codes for CASSLRLSSSHTQYF.

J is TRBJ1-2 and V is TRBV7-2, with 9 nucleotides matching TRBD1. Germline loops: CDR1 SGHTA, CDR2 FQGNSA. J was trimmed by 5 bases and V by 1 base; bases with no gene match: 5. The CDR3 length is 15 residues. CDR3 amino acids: CASSLVTDRGYGYTF. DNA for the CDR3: TGTGCCAGCAGCTTAGTAACAGACAGGGGGTATGGCTACACCTTC.

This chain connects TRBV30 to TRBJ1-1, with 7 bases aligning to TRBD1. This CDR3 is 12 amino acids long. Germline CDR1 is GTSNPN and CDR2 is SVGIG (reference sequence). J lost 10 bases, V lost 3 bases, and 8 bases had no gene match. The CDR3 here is CAWRFTGVRAFF. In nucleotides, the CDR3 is TGTGCCTGGAGATTCACAGGGGTTAGAGCTTTCTTT.

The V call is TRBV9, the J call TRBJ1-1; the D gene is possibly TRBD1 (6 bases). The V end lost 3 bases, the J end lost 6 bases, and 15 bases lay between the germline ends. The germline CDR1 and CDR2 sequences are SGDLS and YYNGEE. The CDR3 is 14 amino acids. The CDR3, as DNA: TGTGCCAGCAGCGCACAGGGTAGCTTGGCTGAAGCTTTCTTT. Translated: CASSAQGSLAEAFF.